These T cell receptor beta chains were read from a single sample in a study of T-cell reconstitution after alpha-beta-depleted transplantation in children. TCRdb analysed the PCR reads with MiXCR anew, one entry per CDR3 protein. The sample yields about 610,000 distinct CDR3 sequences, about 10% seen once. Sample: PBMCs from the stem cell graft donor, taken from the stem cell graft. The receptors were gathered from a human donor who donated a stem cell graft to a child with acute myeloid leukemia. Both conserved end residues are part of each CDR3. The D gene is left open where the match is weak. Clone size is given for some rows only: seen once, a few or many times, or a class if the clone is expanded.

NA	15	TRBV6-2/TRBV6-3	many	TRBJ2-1	TGTGCCAGCACCGAAGGGGGGGACTCCTACAATGAGCAGTTCTTC	CASTEGGDSYNEQFF
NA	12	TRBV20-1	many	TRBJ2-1	TGCAGTGCTAGCCAGAGGGGGGATGAGCAGTTCTTC	CSASQRGDEQFF
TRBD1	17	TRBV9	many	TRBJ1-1	TGTGCCAGCAGCGTAGGGTGGGCAGGGGGCGAGAACACTGAAGCTTTCTTT	CASSVGWAGGENTEAFF
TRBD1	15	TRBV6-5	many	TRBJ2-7	TGTGCCAGCAGTACGAACAGGGGGATGTTCTACGAGCAGTACTTC	CASSTNRGMFYEQYF
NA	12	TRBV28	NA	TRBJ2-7	TGTGCCAGCAGTTTTTCAGACTACGAGCAGTACTTC	CASSFSDYEQYF
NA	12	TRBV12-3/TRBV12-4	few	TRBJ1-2	TGTGCCAGTGGGCCAAGGGGATGGGGCTACACCTTC	CASGPRGWGYTF
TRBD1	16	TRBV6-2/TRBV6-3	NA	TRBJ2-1	TGTGCCAGCAGTTTAAAATTGGGACAGGGTCCCAATGAGCAGTTCTTC	CASSLKLGQGPNEQFF
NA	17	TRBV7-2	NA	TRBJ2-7	TGTGCCAGCAGCTTAGTAGGGGGCGGGACTGGCTCCTACGAGCAGTACTTC	CASSLVGGGTGSYEQYF
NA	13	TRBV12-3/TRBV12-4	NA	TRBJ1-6	TGTGCCAGCAGTTTAGGCGTGTTCTCACCCCTCCACTTT	CASSLGVFSPLHF
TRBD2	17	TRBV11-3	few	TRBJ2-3	TGTGCCAGCAGCCTTGGACTAGCGGGAGCTTCCCCATATACGCAGTATTTT	CASSLGLAGASPYTQYF
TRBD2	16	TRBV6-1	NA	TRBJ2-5	TGTGCCAGCTTAGGACCTAGCGGGGACCTAGAGGAGACCCAGTACTTC	CASLGPSGDLEETQYF
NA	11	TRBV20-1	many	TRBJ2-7	TGCAGTTTCGCCGGAGGGGGCGAGCAGTACTTC	CSFAGGGEQYF
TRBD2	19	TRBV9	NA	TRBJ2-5	TGTGCCAGCAGCGCACCCCTTGAGGGACTAGCGGGAGAAAGGGAGTCCCAGTACTTC	CASSAPLEGLAGERESQYF
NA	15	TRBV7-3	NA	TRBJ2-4	TGTGCCAGCAGCTTGAGGGGGGGCTTTCGGGACATTCAGTACTTC	CASSLRGGFRDIQYF
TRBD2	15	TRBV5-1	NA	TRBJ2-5	TGCGCCAGCAGCTTGGAGGCTAGCGGTAAATTGACCCAGTACTTC	CASSLEASGKLTQYF
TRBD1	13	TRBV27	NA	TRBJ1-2	TGTGCCAGCAGTATGCCCAGGGGGCATGGCTACACCTTC	CASSMPRGHGYTF
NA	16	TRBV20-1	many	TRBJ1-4	TGCAGTGCTGATCCCCCCGGGGCAGGGTTAGGTGAAAAACTGTTTTTT	CSADPPGAGLGEKLFF
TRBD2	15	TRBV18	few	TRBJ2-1	TGTGCCAGCTCACCCGGACTAGCGCGACACAATGAGCAGTTCTTC	CASSPGLARHNEQFF
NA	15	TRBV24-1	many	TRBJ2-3	TGTGCCACCAGTGATTCGGGGCCAGGCACAGATACGCAGTATTTT	CATSDSGPGTDTQYF
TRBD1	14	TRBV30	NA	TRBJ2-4	TGTGCCTGGACCGTCGTGGGACAGGGGGGCCCCGGGTACTTC	CAWTVVGQGGPGYF
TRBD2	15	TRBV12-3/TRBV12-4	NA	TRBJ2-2	TGTGCCAGCAGTTTTCCTAGCGGAAACACCGGGGAGCTGTTTTTT	CASSFPSGNTGELFF
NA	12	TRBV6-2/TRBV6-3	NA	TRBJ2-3	TGTGCCAGCAGTTACGAGTCCGGTACGCAGTATTTT	CASSYESGTQYF
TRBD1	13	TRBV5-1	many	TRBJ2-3	TGCGCCAGCTGGACAGGCAGCACAGATACGCAGTATTTT	CASWTGSTDTQYF
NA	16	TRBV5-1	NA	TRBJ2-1	TGCGCCAGCAGCTTAGAGACGGTTAGCTCCTACAATGAGCAGTTCTTC	CASSLETVSSYNEQFF
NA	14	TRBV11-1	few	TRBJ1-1	TGTGCCAGCAGCCCCGATGGCCCGACACCTGAAGCTTTCTTT	CASSPDGPTPEAFF
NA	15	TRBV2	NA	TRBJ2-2	TGTGCCAGCCTGGTGGGGCAGACGAACACCGGGGAGCTGTTTTTT	CASLVGQTNTGELFF
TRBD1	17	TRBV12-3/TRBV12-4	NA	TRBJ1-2	TGTGCCAGCAGTTCAACCCCCCGGGACAGGGGTAACTATGGCTACACCTTC	CASSSTPRDRGNYGYTF
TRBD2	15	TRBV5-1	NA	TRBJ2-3	TGCGCCAGCAGAGCTAGCGGGAGTGGCGGGGATACGCAGTATTTT	CASRASGSGGDTQYF
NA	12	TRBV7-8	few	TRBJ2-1	TGTGCCAGCAGCTCAAACAGGGTTGAGCAGTTCTTC	CASSSNRVEQFF
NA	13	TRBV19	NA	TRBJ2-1	TGTGCCAGTAGTATTGGAGGACCAAGTGAGCAGTTCTTC	CASSIGGPSEQFF
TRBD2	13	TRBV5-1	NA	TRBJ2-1	TGCGCCTCGGGGGCTAGCGGGTACAATGAGCAGTTCTTC	CASGASGYNEQFF
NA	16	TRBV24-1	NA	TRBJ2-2	TGTGCCACCAGTGATTTGGATAGCGGTCGCACCGGGGAGCTGTTTTTT	CATSDLDSGRTGELFF
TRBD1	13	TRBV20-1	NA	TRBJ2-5	TGCAGTGCTAGAGGACAGGGGCAAGAGACCCAGTACTTC	CSARGQGQETQYF
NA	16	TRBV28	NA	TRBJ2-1	TGTGCCAGCAGTTTACTGACCGGTGCTGGTTACAATGAGCAGTTCTTC	CASSLLTGAGYNEQFF
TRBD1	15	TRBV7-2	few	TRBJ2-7	TGTGCCAGCAGCCAATGGGGACAGGGGAAATACGAGCAGTACTTC	CASSQWGQGKYEQYF
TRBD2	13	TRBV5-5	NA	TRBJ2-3	TGTGCCAGCAGCCGGGGGGGGGTAGATACGCAGTATTTT	CASSRGGVDTQYF
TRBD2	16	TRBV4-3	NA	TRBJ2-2	TGCGCCAGCAGCCAAGTCGGACTAGCGGGTACCGGGGAGCTGTTTTTT	CASSQVGLAGTGELFF
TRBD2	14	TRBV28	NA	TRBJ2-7	TGTGCCAGCAGGAGCGGGAGGGCCCAGTACGAGCAGTACTTC	CASRSGRAQYEQYF
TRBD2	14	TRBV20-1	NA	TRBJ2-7	TGCAGTGCTAGACTAGCGGCCTGGGGGAGCGAGCAGTACTTC	CSARLAAWGSEQYF
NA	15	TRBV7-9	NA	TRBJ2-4	TGTGCCAGCAGCTTAGATCCGAAGGGCAAAAACATTCAGTACTTC	CASSLDPKGKNIQYF
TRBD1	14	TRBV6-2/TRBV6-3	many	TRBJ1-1	TGTGCCAGCAGCTCCGACAGGGGGTATACTGAAGCTTTCTTT	CASSSDRGYTEAFF
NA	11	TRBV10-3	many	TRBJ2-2	TGTGCCACCACGGACGCCGGGGAGCTGTTTTTT	CATTDAGELFF
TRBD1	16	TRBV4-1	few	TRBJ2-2	TGCGCCAGCAGCTCGCTCGGACAGGGGAACACCGGGGAGCTGTTTTTT	CASSSLGQGNTGELFF
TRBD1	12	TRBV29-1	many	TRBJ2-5	TGCAGCGTGACAGGGGTGGGAGAGACCCAGTACTTC	CSVTGVGETQYF
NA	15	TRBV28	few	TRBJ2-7	TGTGCCAGCGGGAGCGACTCCAGGATATCCTACGAGCAGTACTTC	CASGSDSRISYEQYF